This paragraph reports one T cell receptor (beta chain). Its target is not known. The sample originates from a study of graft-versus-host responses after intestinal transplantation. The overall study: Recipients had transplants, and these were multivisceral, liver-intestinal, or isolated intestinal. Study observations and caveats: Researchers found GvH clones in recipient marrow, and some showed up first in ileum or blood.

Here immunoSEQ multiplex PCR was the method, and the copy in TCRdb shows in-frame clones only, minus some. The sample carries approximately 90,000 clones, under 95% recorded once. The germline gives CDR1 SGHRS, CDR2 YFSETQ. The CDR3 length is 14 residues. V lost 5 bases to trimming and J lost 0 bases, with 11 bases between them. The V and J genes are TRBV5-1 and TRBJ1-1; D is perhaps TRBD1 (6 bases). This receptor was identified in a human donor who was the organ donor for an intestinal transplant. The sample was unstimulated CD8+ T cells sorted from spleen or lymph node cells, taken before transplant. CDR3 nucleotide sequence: TGCGCCAGCAGACAGGACAGCCTGAACACTGAAGCTTTCTTT. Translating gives CASRQDSLNTEAFF.